This T cell receptor beta chain was sequenced during a study of T cell repertoires in cytomegalovirus infection (dated by TCRdb to about 2019). The study in broad terms: Because public TCR beta signatures pointed to carriage of CMV infection together with the matching HLA type, the HLA type of each donor mattered for the analysis.

This clonotype was seen many times. This clone's antigen is unknown. Base qualities are not provided; no much larger clone lies one nucleotide away. Data came from an Illumina HiSeq 1500. Through fastp at Q25 and MiXCR, TCRdb rebuilt clones from the public reads, retaining in-frame beta chains. Each entry merges the rows of one CDR3 protein and shows their most common DNA and genes. Recorded for this sample are more than 200,000 distinct CDR3 sequences; roughly 9% of them occurred a single time. Clones ranked in the top ten supply more than 13% of the sample. The paper as a whole reports these results and caveats: In both this cohort and an independent roughly 400-donor cohort, the cumulative frequency of public TCR beta family members distinguished carriers of CMV infection plus the relevant HLA type. The ex vivo response was dominated by HLA-C-restricted CMV-specific TCR beta clonotypes, which also provided the single most frequent clonotype in two of eight donors.

Via the germline V gene (reference sequence), CDR1 is DFQATT and CDR2 SNEGSKA. Trimming at the junction amounts to 0 bases on V and 0 bases on J, and the germline ends lie 11 bases apart. Taken from cysteine to phenylalanine, the CDR3 has 15 residues. Only the CDR3 DNA is retained, 45 bases long and in frame from the first base. The sample taken for sequencing was PBMCs. Recombination joined TRBV20-1 with TRBJ1-1; TRBD1 is possibly the D segment (5 matching bases). The receptor was derived from a human donor in good health (CMV status not recorded). Some clones in this sample may be carry-over from other donors' samples. CDR3 loop: CSAREGRGLNTEAFF. The bases read TGCAGTGCTAGAGAGGGAAGGGGACTGAACACTGAAGCTTTCTTT.